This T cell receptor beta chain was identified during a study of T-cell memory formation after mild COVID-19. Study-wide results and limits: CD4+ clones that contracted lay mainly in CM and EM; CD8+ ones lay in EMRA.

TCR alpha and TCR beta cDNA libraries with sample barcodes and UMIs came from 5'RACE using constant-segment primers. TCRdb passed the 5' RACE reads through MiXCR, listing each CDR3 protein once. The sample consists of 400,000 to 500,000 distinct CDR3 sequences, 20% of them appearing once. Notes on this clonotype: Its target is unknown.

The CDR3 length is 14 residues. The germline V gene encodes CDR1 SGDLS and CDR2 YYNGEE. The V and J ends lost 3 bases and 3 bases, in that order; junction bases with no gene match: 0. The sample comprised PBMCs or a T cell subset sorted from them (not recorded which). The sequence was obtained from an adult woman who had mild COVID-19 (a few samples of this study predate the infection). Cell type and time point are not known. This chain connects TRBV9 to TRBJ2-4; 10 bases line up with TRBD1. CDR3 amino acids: CASSGTGGKNIQYF. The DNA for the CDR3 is TGTGCCAGCAGCGGGACAGGGGGCAAAAACATTCAGTACTTC.